Presented here are 30 T cell receptor beta chains from one specimen sequenced in a study of human T cells and chemical hapten exposure. Sample time point: patch test 2, 6 weeks after DPC sensitization. This sample's treatment: therapeutic diphenylcyclopropenone sensitization with weekly scalp DPC. One entry per CDR3 protein results from TCRdb running MiXCR on the RACE reads. The data hold fewer than 85,000 distinct CDR3 sequences, with around 9.6% observed a single time. Specimen: whole blood, collected in connection with sensitization to the hapten diphenylcyclopropenone (DPC). Every receptor here comes from a woman aged 25 to 39 with alopecia areata. Some clones in this sample may be carry-over from other donors' samples.

Remarks on this clonotype: This could be a read error, since a much larger clone is one nucleotide away. The CDR3 ends on some other residue instead of the conserved phenylalanine or tryptophan, so this is likely a read error. This chain joins TRBV6-5 and TRBJ2-5, with D hard to call. V shed 6 bases and J shed 2 bases, with 13 bases lying between them. The CDR3 extends over 14 amino acids. The V gene's germline CDR1 is MNHEY and CDR2 SVGAGI. DNA for the CDR3: TGTGCCAGCAGATTATATAACGGGCAAGAGACCCAGTACTCC. It yields the protein CASRLYNGQETQYS.

This clonotype was seen many times. This chain links TRBV6-2 or TRBV6-3 with TRBJ2-3; TRBD1 aligns across 10 bases. V was clipped by 7 bases and J by 8 bases; unmatched bases: 6. This CDR3 has 13 amino acids. Germline V gene lookup returns CDR1 MNHEY and CDR2 SVGEGT. In DNA, the CDR3 is TGTGCCAGCAAGGGACAGGGGAGGAGTACGCAGTATTTT. Translating gives CASKGQGRSTQYF.

There are many counts of this clonotype. The chain couples TRBV29-1 to TRBJ2-5; 7 nucleotides agree with TRBD2. CDR3 length: 19 residues. With 4 bases clipped from V and 5 bases from J, the junction kept 25 bases outside the gene matches. Per germline, CDR1 SQVTM and CDR2 ANQGSEA. The CDR3 region is CSVALTPRLARVLRETQYF. Written as DNA, the CDR3 is TGCAGCGTTGCTCTTACCCCTCGACTAGCTAGGGTCTTGAGGGAGACCCAGTACTTC. Using reference TRBV29-1 and TRBJ2-5 for the parts outside the CDR3, the full variable domain is SAVISQKPSRDICQRGTSLTIQCQVDSQVTMMFWYRQQPGQSLTLIATANQGSEATYESGFVIDKFPISRPNLTFSTLTVSNMSPEDSSIYLCSVALTPRLARVLRETQYFGPGTRLLVL.

Ten or more counts support this clonotype. The chain links TRBV6-4 to TRBJ2-2, with TRBD2 as a possible D gene (5 bases). CDR1 is MRHNA and CDR2 is SNTAGT in the germline V gene. Trimming shortened V by 7 bases and J by 0 bases, and 9 bases separated the two germline ends. CDR3 length: 14 amino acids. This CDR3 reads CASTSDSNTGELFF. CDR3 nucleotide sequence: TGTGCCAGCACATCGGACTCGAACACCGGGGAGCTGTTTTTT.

This clonotype was detected ten times or more. This chain joins TRBV2 and TRBJ1-6, with D unclear. Germline assignment: CDR1 SNHLY and CDR2 FYNNEI. V was clipped by 7 bases and J by 5 bases, with 9 bases between them. The CDR3 totals 13 residues. The CDR3, as DNA: TGTGCCAGCACGTCGGAAGATAATTCACCCCTCCACTTT. It is translated as CASTSEDNSPLHF.

The chain joins TRBV12-3 or TRBV12-4 to TRBJ2-7; perhaps D is TRBD1 or TRBD2 (5 bases each). V dropped 7 bases and J dropped 0 bases, with 13 bases sitting between them. The CDR3 contains 14 residues. The CDR3 protein is CASTLGDHSYEQYF. Here the CDR3 DNA reads TGTGCCAGCACCCTGGGGGACCACTCCTACGAGCAGTACTTC.

The sample holds a few counts of this clonotype. This chain connects TRBV28 to TRBJ1-6; 7 nucleotides align to TRBD1. Trimming at V came to 5 bases and at J to 19 bases, leaving 14 bases not matched to a gene. Germline V gene data show CDR1 as MDHEN and CDR2 as SYDVKM. The CDR3 length is 13 residues. CDR3 amino acids: CASSANRGIGSHF. The CDR3 DNA reads TGTGCCAGCAGTGCGAACAGGGGAATAGGTTCTCACTTT.

This clonotype showed up just a few times. This chain links TRBV7-6 with TRBJ2-1; 8 nucleotides match TRBD1. The ends lost 3 bases at V and 7 bases at J; junction bases unmatched: 5. The germline gives CDR1 SGHVS, CDR2 FNYEAQ. The CDR3 covers 14 residues. The CDR3 DNA follows: TGTGCCAGCAGCTTTATGAGACAGGGGAATGAGCAGTTCTTC. This translates into CASSFMRQGNEQFF.

The sample holds many counts of this clonotype. This chain uses TRBV6-2 or TRBV6-3 with TRBJ1-5; D perhaps matches TRBD1 (6 bases). The V end was cut by 5 bases, the J end by 3 bases, with 20 bases between. CDR3 size: 17 residues. In germline, CDR1 is MNHEY, CDR2 SVGEGT. CDR3 DNA sequence: TGTGCCAGCAGTGTAAGAGGGGGGCTGGGGCCCAATCAGCCCCAGCATTTT. This encodes CASSVRGGLGPNQPQHF.

V and J are TRBV4-2 and TRBJ1-3, with D unresolved. Per the germline V gene, CDR1 is LGHNA and CDR2 is YNFKEQ. Deletions cut 4 bases from V and 2 bases from J, with 9 bases between. This CDR3 is 14 amino acids long. The CDR3 region has the DNA TGTGCCAGCAGCCTCGGCGGGCCTGGAAACACCATATATTTT. This encodes CASSLGGPGNTIYF.

This clonotype was seen at least ten times. This sequence joins TRBV6-2 or TRBV6-3 and TRBJ2-1; 12 nucleotides line up with TRBD2. After removal of 7 bases from V and 9 bases from J, the junction contained 10 bases not matched to a gene. This CDR3 is 15 amino acids long. Looked up from germline, CDR1 is MNHEY and CDR2 is SVGEGT. The CDR3: CASTYLAGGQGEQFF. CDR3 bases: TGTGCCAGCACCTACCTAGCGGGAGGGCAGGGTGAGCAGTTCTTC.

As to this clonotype: This may be a read error, as it is one base from a much larger clone. This sequence joins TRBV12-3 or TRBV12-4 and TRBJ2-3, with TRBD2 matching 11 bases. With V trimmed by 7 bases and J by 5 bases, 14 bases remained unmatched. The CDR3 has 17 residues. The CDR3 is CASTLGLAGGRKDTQYF. The CDR3 nucleotides are TGTGCCAGCACCCTGGGCTTAGCGGGGGGGCGGAAAGATACGCAGTATTTT.

This clonotype occurred a few times. The rearrangement links TRBV11-3 to TRBJ2-1; TRBD2 matches at 9 bases. The length of the CDR3 is 17 residues. V lost 0 bases to trimming and J lost 4 bases; unmatched junction nucleotides: 7. Germline V gives CDR1 SGHNT, CDR2 YENEEA. The CDR3 loop reads CASSLERASGDYNEQFF. CDR3 nucleotides: TGTGCCAGCAGCTTAGAGCGGGCTAGCGGGGATTACAATGAGCAGTTCTTC.

This clonotype appeared many times. The CDR3 sequence: CASSLVGGLNTGELFF. The CDR3 DNA reads TGTGCCAGCAGCTTGGTCGGGGGCCTGAACACCGGGGAGCTGTTTTTT. J is TRBJ2-2 and V is TRBV5-4, with D perhaps matching TRBD1 or TRBD2 (6 bases each). The CDR3 spans 16 residues. Germline V CDR1 and CDR2: SGHNT, YYREEE (reference sequence). V dropped 0 bases and J dropped 1 base, with 10 bases sitting between them.

Note on this clonotype: A single base separates this from a much larger clone, so it may be a read error. The chain combines TRBV30 with TRBJ2-5, with 7 bases aligning to TRBD1. V was pared by 6 bases and J by 2 bases, with 9 bases of the junction left unmatched. The CDR3 is 14 residues long. In germline, CDR1 is GTSNPN, CDR2 SVGIG (reference sequence). This CDR3 reads CACRGRGKQETQYF. As DNA, the CDR3 is TGTGCCTGCAGGGGCAGGGGGAAGCAAGAGACCCAGTACTTC.

This rearrangement joins TRBV30 to TRBJ2-7; TRBD1 is a possible D gene (5 bases). Germline-derived CDR1 and CDR2 are GTSNPN and SVGIG (reference sequence). V lost 4 bases and J lost 10, with 14 bases in between. The CDR3 sequence is 11 residues long. The CDR3: CAWTGSRVQYF. For the CDR3, the DNA is TGTGCCTGGACAGGGTCTCGGGTTCAGTACTTC. Filled out from reference TRBV30 and TRBJ2-7, the complete variable domain reads SQTIHQWPATLVQPVGSPLSLECTVEGTSNPNLYWYRQAAGRGLQLLFYSVGIGQISSEVPQNLSASRPQDRQFILSSKKLLLSDSGFYLCAWTGSRVQYFGPGTRLTVT.

The rearrangement uses TRBV11-2 and TRBJ1-3; D not certain. The length of the CDR3 is 12 residues. Trimming took 5 bases from V and 4 from J, leaving 6 bases between them. Looked up from germline, CDR1 is SGHAT and CDR2 is FQNNGV. Written as DNA, the CDR3 is TGTGCCAGCAGCCCCTTAGGAAACACCATATATTTT. Amino acid sequence: CASSPLGNTIYF.

Ten or more counts support this clonotype. The rearrangement links TRBV27 to TRBJ1-5; 10 bases are shared with TRBD1. With V trimmed by 2 bases and J by 2 bases, 3 bases remained unmatched. The CDR3 runs 16 residues. Germline loops: CDR1 MNHEY, CDR2 SMNVEV (reference sequence). The CDR3 region is CASSLIGTGGNQPQHF. DNA for the CDR3: TGTGCCAGCAGTTTAATTGGGACAGGGGGCAATCAGCCCCAGCATTTT.

This clonotype was observed a few times. V and J are TRBV7-2 and TRBJ1-2; tentative D call: TRBD1 (5 bases). The CDR3 totals 16 residues. Trimming took 3 bases from V and 7 from J, leaving 21 bases between them. CDR1 is SGHTA and CDR2 is FQGNSA in the germline V gene. For the CDR3, the DNA is TGTGCCAGCAGCTTTAGTGGCGGAGGGGATGATGGTGGCTACACCTTC. Translation: CASSFSGGGDDGGYTF.

This clonotype was detected many times. J is TRBJ1-2 and V is TRBV4-3; possibly TRBD1 for D (6 bases). CDR1 and CDR2 (germline): LGHNA, YSLEER. The CDR3 covers 17 residues. The ends were cut back, 0 bases at V and 0 bases at J, with 14 bases in the middle. The CDR3 sequence is CASSQDWVTGANYGYTF. The CDR3 nucleotides are TGCGCCAGCAGCCAAGATTGGGTGACAGGAGCTAACTATGGCTACACCTTC.

There are many counts of this clonotype. The V and J genes are TRBV27 and TRBJ1-1; no firm D call. This CDR3 region has 16 residues. The germline CDR1 and CDR2 sequences are MNHEY and SMNVEV (reference sequence). The V and J ends lost 5 bases and 0 bases respectively, with 16 bases between them. The DNA of the CDR3 is TGTGCCAGCAGTCCTCAGGACGGCCGGATGAACACTGAAGCTTTCTTT. Encoded protein: CASSPQDGRMNTEAFF.

This clonotype came up many times. The CDR3 nucleotides read TGTGCCAGCAGCCCAACAGAGCCTGAAGCTTTCTTT. Its translation is CASSPTEPEAFF. The genes are TRBV11-3 and TRBJ1-1; D is unclear. This CDR3 is built from 12 residues. Trimming pared 5 bases from V and 6 bases from J, leaving 10 bases between. CDR1 and CDR2 from the germline V gene are SGHNT and YENEEA.

The sample holds a few counts of this clonotype. The CDR3 spells CASRRKTAGANVLTF. The CDR3 region has the DNA TGTGCCAGCAGGAGGAAGACAGCCGGGGCCAACGTCCTGACTTTC. V is TRBV6-1 and J is TRBJ2-6; tentatively, D is TRBD1 (5 bases). Per germline, CDR1 MNHNS and CDR2 SASEGT. Trimming removed 6 bases at V and 4 bases at J, with 13 bases between. The length of the CDR3 is 15 residues.

Regarding this clonotype: A much more abundant neighbour one base away suggests this may be a read error. This CDR3 fails to terminate in the conserved phenylalanine or tryptophan, so it likely reflects a read error. This chain joins TRBV20-1 and TRBJ2-4, with 8 bases identical to TRBD1. Per germline, CDR1 DFQATT and CDR2 SNEGSKA (reference sequence). The ends lost 5 bases at V and 3 bases at J; junction bases unmatched: 9. This CDR3 has 15 amino acids. The CDR3 bases are TGCAGTGCTCCCGCCGCCGGGACAGGCAAAAACATTCAGTACTCC. Residues: CSAPAAGTGKNIQYS.

In its sample, this clonotype was seen many times. This chain joins TRBV11-2 and TRBJ1-1; no clear D. Trimming stripped 5 bases from V and 2 bases from J, with 6 bases between. CDR1 is SGHAT and CDR2 is FQNNGV in the germline V gene. The CDR3 is made up of 12 amino acids. The CDR3 nucleotides read TGTGCCAGCAGCAGGGCAAACACTGAAGCTTTCTTT. It is translated as CASSRANTEAFF.

The V and J genes are TRBV12-3 or TRBV12-4 and TRBJ1-2; D gene ambiguous. There are 12 residues in the CDR3. Trimming cost V 4 bases and J 2 bases, with 5 bases left between them. The CDR3 protein is CASSSNNYGYTF. For the CDR3, the DNA is TGTGCCAGCAGTTCAAACAACTATGGCTACACCTTC.

In this sample, this clonotype turned up a few times. This rearrangement joins TRBV19 to TRBJ2-1, with 7 bases fitting TRBD1. Losses at the gene ends were 6 bases for V and 2 bases for J; bases not matched to a gene: 4. CDR3 length: 14 amino acids. The V gene's germline CDR1 is LNHDA and CDR2 SQIVND (reference sequence). The CDR3 DNA sequence: TGTGCCAGTAGGGGGCAGGGGGCCTACAATGAGCAGTTCTTC. Translation gives CASRGQGAYNEQFF.

This chain uses TRBV21-1 with TRBJ1-3; the table assigns TRBD1, which was not confirmed against the DNA. TRBV21-1 represents a pseudogene. The CDR3 extends over 14 amino acids. The CDR3 DNA reads as TGTGCCAGCATTAACGGGACGACTGGAAACACCATATATTTT. It yields the protein CASINGTTGNTIYF.

The table lists this clonotype with many counts. This chain links TRBV13 with TRBJ2-7; a possible D gene is TRBD1 (7 bases). The germline V and J ends were trimmed by 5 bases and 2 bases, with 22 bases remaining between them. CDR1 is PRHDT, CDR2 FYEKMQ, per germline (reference sequence). This CDR3 is 17 amino acids long. CDR3 amino acids: CASSPNLQGRLAYEQYF. In DNA, the CDR3 is TGTGCCAGCAGCCCAAACCTACAGGGGAGGTTAGCCTACGAGCAGTACTTC.

At least ten counts were recorded for this clonotype. The chain carries TRBV18 and TRBJ1-4; 10 bases align to TRBD1. The length of the CDR3 is 15 residues. Germline loops: CDR1 KGHSH, CDR2 LQKENI. The junction had 4 bases not matched to a gene; V was cut back by 2 bases and J by 7 bases. The CDR3 reads CASSPGTGVGEKLFF. The CDR3 nucleotides read TGTGCCAGCTCACCAGGGACAGGGGTCGGTGAAAAACTGTTTTTT.